This T cell receptor beta chain was recovered during a study of identical twins. Study-level results: Cross-sectional statistics, not tracking of the same donors, supported the conclusions.

This clonotype has just a few counts. Its antigen is not identified. The germline V and J ends were trimmed by 2 bases and 3 bases, with 10 bases remaining between them. CDR1 is ENHRY, CDR2 SYGVKD, per germline. The CDR3 is 14 amino acids. TCRdb reprocessed the 5' RACE reads with MiXCR, giving one entry per CDR3 protein. The repertoire holds a few hundred thousand distinct CDR3 sequences, with about 9% as singletons. The same sample was also studied in work on yellow fever vaccine responses in identical twins.

The source is a woman aged 18-30 years in good health. This rearrangement joins TRBV10-3 to TRBJ2-5, with a weak D call TRBD2 (5 bases). The specimen was CD8+ T cells sorted from blood. The CDR3: CAISEVNGEETQYF. CDR3 in DNA: TGTGCCATCAGTGAGGTGAACGGGGAAGAGACCCAGTACTTC.